This T cell receptor (beta chain) came from a study of control samples from healthy donors and cancer patients. Assay: immunoSEQ multiplex PCR; the TCRdb copy retains only in-frame clones and omits some. This table holds over 200,000 clones, around 79% found once. With 0 bases removed from V and 2 bases from J, the gap between germline ends came to 6 bases. The CDR3 runs 14 residues. Germline CDR1 and CDR2: SGHRS and YFSETQ. The chain uses TRBV5-1 and TRBJ1-5; D is unresolved. This TCR was recovered from a woman in her fifties or sixties with lung cancer. Input material: PBMCs. The CDR3, as DNA: TGCGCCAGCAGCTTGGATGGGGGCAATCAGCCCCAGCATTTT. Translation gives CASSLDGGNQPQHF.